Shown below are 2 T cell receptor beta chains from a single sample sequenced in a study of blood T cell repertoires in COVID-19. Here immunoSEQ multiplex PCR was the method, and the copy in TCRdb shows in-frame clones only, minus some. The profile shows 95,000 to 150,000 clones, around 77% of them singletons. Material: peripheral blood. Receptors were obtained from a human donor in a cohort sampled during active COVID-19.

In this sample, this clone turned up once. The chain has TRBV11-2 and TRBJ1-1; the D gene is possibly TRBD1 (6 bases). Trimming shortened V by 5 bases and J by 1 base, and 14 bases separated the two germline ends. This CDR3 contains 15 residues. Germline-derived CDR1 and CDR2 are SGHAT and FQNNGV. The CDR3 sequence: CASSAPGHPNTEAFF. In nucleotides, the CDR3 is TGTGCCAGCAGCGCCCCGGGACACCCGAACACTGAAGCTTTCTTT.

The chain links TRBV30 to TRBJ1-2; D is unclear. Germline CDR1 GTSNPN, CDR2 SVGIG (reference sequence). This CDR3 region has 13 residues. The V and J ends lost 0 bases and 2 bases respectively, with 7 bases between them. The CDR3 DNA reads as TGTGCCTGGAGTGTACAAGAAAACTATGGCTACACCTTC. It codes for CAWSVQENYGYTF.